These 18 T cell receptor beta chains were sequenced from one sample in a study of cytomegalovirus exposure and HLA in healthy donors. PCR amplification relied on 60 Vbeta primers (plus 13 Jbeta primers). Sequenced by immunoSEQ multiplex PCR; TCRdb stores in-frame clones only, minus some. The sample has approximately 73,000 clones; over 70% are singletons. The sample was PBMCs. The receptors were sampled from a woman between 40 and 55 years old in good health and CMV-seropositive.

The J gene is TRBJ2-1, the V gene TRBV19; maybe TRBD2 (5 bases). CDR1 and CDR2 (germline): LNHDA, SQIVND (reference sequence). The CDR3 is 11 residues long. V lost 5 bases and J lost 13, with 12 bases in between. Here the CDR3 reads CASSLAGGQFF. CDR3 nucleotide sequence: TGTGCCAGTAGTCTGGCGGGTGGTCAGTTCTTC.

The rearrangement joins TRBV6-6 to TRBJ1-4; possible D gene TRBD1, 5 bases. V lost 6 bases to trimming and J lost 14 bases, with 16 bases between them. Germline V gene data show CDR1 as MNHNY and CDR2 as SVGAGI (reference sequence). The length of the CDR3 is 12 residues. CDR3 in amino acids: CASSGRMGGLFF. CDR3 DNA sequence: TGTGCCAGCAGCGGAAGGATGGGGGGGCTGTTTTTT.

V and J are TRBV29-1 and TRBJ1-1, with a possible D match to TRBD1 (6 bases). This CDR3 is built from 14 residues. Germline-derived CDR1 and CDR2 are SQVTM and ANQGSEA. Trimming removed 2 bases at V and 6 bases at J, with 16 bases between. CDR3 in amino acids: CSVEWVAGAAEAFF. The CDR3 coding sequence is TGCAGCGTTGAATGGGTGGCAGGGGCGGCTGAAGCTTTCTTT.

CDR3 amino acids: CASSQKAGGGQPQHF. CDR3 nucleotide sequence: TGTGCCAGCAGCCAAAAGGCAGGGGGAGGACAGCCCCAGCATTTT. V gene TRBV4-2 combines with J gene TRBJ1-5; TRBD1 agrees at 7 bases. Germline-derived CDR1 and CDR2 are LGHNA and YNFKEQ. V shed 2 bases, J shed 7 bases, and the junction held 8 bases outside the gene matches. This CDR3 has 15 amino acids.

This chain uses TRBV2 with TRBJ1-4, with TRBD1 matching 8 bases. V gave up 8 bases and J gave up 8 bases; unmatched junction bases: 13. CDR3 length equals 15 residues. Germline values: CDR1 SNHLY, CDR2 FYNNEI. The CDR3 protein is CASHYSGTGSEKLFF. Written as DNA, the CDR3 is TGTGCCAGCCACTATAGTGGGACAGGATCGGAAAAACTGTTTTTT.

V and J are TRBV5-8 and TRBJ1-5; D gene ambiguous. This CDR3 contains 16 residues. Between the trimmed V and J ends, which lost 0 bases and 0 bases, there was a span of 10 bases. Germline assignment: CDR1 SGHTS and CDR2 YDEGEE. The CDR3 region has the DNA TGTGCCAGCAGCTTGGGGTATAGACATAGCAATCAGCCCCAGCATTTT. Its translation: CASSLGYRHSNQPQHF.

The rearrangement links TRBV28 to TRBJ1-5; 7 bases map to TRBD1. The junction had 6 bases not matched to a gene; V was cut back by 5 bases and J by 2 bases. The CDR3 totals 15 residues. Per the germline V gene, CDR1 is MDHEN and CDR2 is SYDVKM. This chain's CDR3 is CASSMSGGRNQPQHF. Here the CDR3 DNA reads TGTGCCAGCAGTATGTCAGGGGGTCGCAATCAGCCCCAGCATTTT. The full variable domain, rest sourced from reference TRBV28 and TRBJ1-5, is DVKVTQSSRYLVKRTGEKVFLECVQDMDHENMFWYRQDPGLGLRLIYFSYDVKMKEKGDIPEGYSVSREKKERFSLILESASTNQTSMYLCASSMSGGRNQPQHFGDGTRLSIL.

The V call is TRBV29-1, the J call TRBJ2-1; D is perhaps TRBD1 (6 bases). Germline assignment: CDR1 SQVTM and CDR2 ANQGSEA. V lost 7 bases to trimming and J lost 5 bases, with 9 bases between them. The CDR3 has 11 residues. The CDR3 protein is CSGTENNEQFF. In DNA form, the CDR3 reads TGCAGCGGGACAGAAAACAATGAGCAGTTCTTC.

V is TRBV5-1 and J is TRBJ2-1, with 8 bases lining up with TRBD1. With V trimmed by 3 bases and J by 6 bases, 11 bases remained unmatched. The V gene's germline CDR1 is SGHRS and CDR2 YFSETQ. The CDR3 is 16 residues long. In nucleotides, the CDR3 is TGCGCCAGCAGCTGGGGTATAGGACAGGGTGCCAATGAGCAGTTCTTC. Translation: CASSWGIGQGANEQFF.

The chain employs TRBV7-9 and TRBJ1-5, with D possibly being TRBD1 (5 bases). Trimming removed 5 bases at V and 11 bases at J, with 13 bases between. The CDR3 extends over 12 amino acids. Germline loops: CDR1 SEHNR, CDR2 FQNEAQ (reference sequence). CDR3 DNA: TGTGCCAGCAGCGTCCCGGGGGGGACCCAGCATTTT. Its protein is CASSVPGGTQHF. The complete variable domain, with remaining parts taken from reference TRBV7-9 and TRBJ1-5, reads DTGVSQNPRHKITKRGQNVTFRCDPISEHNRLYWYRQTLGQGPEFLTYFQNEAQLEKSRLLSDRFSAERPKGSFSTLEIQRTEQGDSAMYLCASSVPGGTQHFGDGTRLSIL.

This chain uses TRBV5-6 with TRBJ1-5; D gene uncertain. CDR1 and CDR2 (germline): SGHDT, YYEEEE. Trimming took 3 bases from V and 4 from J, leaving 17 bases between them. The CDR3 is 16 residues long. CDR3: CASSSSFQAVNQPQHF. Here the CDR3 DNA reads TGTGCCAGCAGCTCGTCCTTTCAAGCGGTGAATCAGCCCCAGCATTTT.

The rearrangement joins TRBV4-1 to TRBJ1-2, with a weak D call TRBD1 (6 bases). The CDR3 contains 16 residues. The V end lost 0 bases, the J end lost 3 bases, and 14 bases lay between the germline ends. Germline loops: CDR1 MGHRA, CDR2 YSYEKL. In nucleotides, the CDR3 is TGCGCCAGCAGCCAAGAAGGACAGTTAGACGACTATGGCTACACCTTC. Its protein product is CASSQEGQLDDYGYTF.

This clone has just one count. The rearrangement links TRBV9 to TRBJ2-6; D may be TRBD2 (6 bases). CDR1 and CDR2 from the germline V gene are SGDLS and YYNGEE. Deletions cut 3 bases from V and 0 bases from J, with 13 bases between. The CDR3 is 17 amino acids. This chain's CDR3 is CASSATAGFSGANVLTF. The CDR3 nucleotides are TGTGCCAGCAGCGCTACCGCGGGGTTCTCTGGGGCCAACGTCCTGACTTTC.

The chain joins TRBV6-1 to TRBJ2-7, with 8 positions matching TRBD1. CDR3 size: 14 residues. V dropped 9 bases and J dropped 3; count of bases not matched to a gene: 10. CDR1 is MNHNS and CDR2 is SASEGT in the germline V gene. The CDR3 sequence: CASITGGSSYEQYF. As DNA, the CDR3 is TGTGCCAGTATTACAGGGGGGTCTAGCTACGAGCAGTACTTC.

The chain joins TRBV2 to TRBJ1-1, with D tentatively TRBD1 (5 bases). CDR1 and CDR2 from the germline V gene are SNHLY and FYNNEI. This CDR3 is 16 amino acids long. V shed 4 bases and J shed 1 base, with 16 bases lying between them. The CDR3 loop is CASSAPGGVRNTEAFF. The CDR3, as DNA: TGTGCCAGCAGTGCTCCAGGAGGGGTGAGGAACACTGAAGCTTTCTTT. The variable domain in full, completed from reference TRBV2 and TRBJ1-1, reads EPEVTQTPSHQVTQMGQEVILRCVPISNHLYFYWYRQILGQKVEFLVSFYNNEISEKSEIFDDQFSVERPDGSNFTLKIRSTKLEDSAMYFCASSAPGGVRNTEAFFGQGTRLTVV.

This chain uses TRBV5-6 with TRBJ2-5; possibly TRBD1 for D (5 bases). In germline, CDR1 is SGHDT, CDR2 YYEEEE. The V and J ends lost 0 bases and 1 base respectively, with 7 bases between them. The CDR3 sequence is 14 residues long. The CDR3 bases are TGTGCCAGCAGCTTGGCTCAGGGCCAAGAGACCCAGTACTTC. Its protein is CASSLAQGQETQYF.

This clone has more than one count but fewer than ten. The CDR3 nucleotides are TGTGCCAGCAGTGATAGGGGTTTCGTTGGCTACACCTTC. This encodes CASSDRGFVGYTF. V and J are TRBV2 and TRBJ1-2; D is possibly TRBD1 (5 bases). The V gene lost 3 bases and the J gene lost 7 bases, with 12 bases spanning the gap. Germline assignment: CDR1 SNHLY and CDR2 FYNNEI. CDR3 length: 13 residues.

The CDR3 sequence: CASSPKDRVSPLHF. The CDR3, as DNA: TGTGCCAGCTCACCTAAGGACAGGGTTTCACCCCTCCACTTT. The rearrangement uses TRBV18 and TRBJ1-6; 8 bases align to TRBD1. Germline V gene lookup returns CDR1 KGHSH and CDR2 LQKENI. Trimming removed 3 bases from V and 9 bases from J; junction bases left unmatched: 4. The CDR3 loop spans 14 amino acids.